This record covers a single T cell receptor beta chain. Germline CDR1 is GTSNPN and CDR2 is SVGIG (reference sequence). V was cut by 8 bases and J by 0 bases, with 13 bases left in between. CDR3 length: 13 residues. This sample was taken from a study of technical replicates of blood from several donors. Repertoires were generated with immunoSEQ multiplex PCR, while TCRdb's copy carries only in-frame clones and drops some. The sample yields 85,000 to 100,000 clones, approximately 96% seen once. The TCR was taken from a human donor in good health. Specimen: T cells isolated from PBMCs. The chain couples TRBV30 to TRBJ1-1; tentatively, D is TRBD1 (5 bases). CDR3 in DNA: TGTGCCCGGCGGCGGGGGATGAACACTGAAGCTTTCTTT. Protein: CARRRGMNTEAFF. Filled out from reference TRBV30 and TRBJ1-1, the complete variable domain reads SQTIHQWPATLVQPVGSPLSLECTVEGTSNPNLYWYRQAAGRGLQLLFYSVGIGQISSEVPQNLSASRPQDRQFILSSKKLLLSDSGFYLCARRRGMNTEAFFGQGTRLTVV.